Included here is one T cell receptor (beta chain) sequence, with context. TCRdb keeps only in-frame clones here, not all; method: immunoSEQ multiplex PCR. This repertoire shows 100,000 to 150,000 clones, about 96% found once; its top ten account for 1.7%. This specimen comes from a study of cytomegalovirus exposure and HLA in healthy donors. CDR3 size: 15 residues. CDR1 is MDHEN and CDR2 is SYDVKM in the germline V gene. V lost 7 bases and J lost 4; bases outside the gene matches: 9. The specimen was PBMCs. The V call is TRBV28, the J call TRBJ1-1; 10 bases are shared with TRBD1. The sequence was collected from a man aged 18 to 35 in good health and CMV-seronegative. The CDR3 loop reads CASKTRRTGGTEAFF. For the CDR3, the DNA is TGTGCCAGCAAAACTCGCCGGACAGGGGGCACTGAAGCTTTCTTT.